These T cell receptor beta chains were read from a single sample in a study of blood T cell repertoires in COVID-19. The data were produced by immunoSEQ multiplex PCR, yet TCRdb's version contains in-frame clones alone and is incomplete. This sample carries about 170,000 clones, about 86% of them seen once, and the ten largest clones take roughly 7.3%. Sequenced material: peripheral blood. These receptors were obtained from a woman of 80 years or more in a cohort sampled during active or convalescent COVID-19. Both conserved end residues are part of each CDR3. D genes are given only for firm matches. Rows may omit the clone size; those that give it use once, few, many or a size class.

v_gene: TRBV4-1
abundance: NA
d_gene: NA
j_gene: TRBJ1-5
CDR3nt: TGCGCCAGCAGCCCCCATGGGGGGGGGTCCAATCAGCCCCAGCATTTT
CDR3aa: CASSPHGGGSNQPQHF

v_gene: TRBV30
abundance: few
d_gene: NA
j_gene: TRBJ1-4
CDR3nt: TGTGCCTGGAGTAACAGGGCTTCGGGGGAAAAACTGTTTTTT
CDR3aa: CAWSNRASGEKLFF

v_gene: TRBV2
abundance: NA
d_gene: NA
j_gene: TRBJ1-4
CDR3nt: TGTGCCAGCAGTGGGGCCACGGGCCGGGAAAGACTGTTTTTT
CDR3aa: CASSGATGRERLFF

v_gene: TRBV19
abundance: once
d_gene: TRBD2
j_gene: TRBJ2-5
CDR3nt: TGTGCCAGTAGTAGGATAGGTGCTAGCGGGAGGGCGATACAAGAGACCCAGTACTTC
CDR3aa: CASSRIGASGRAIQETQYF

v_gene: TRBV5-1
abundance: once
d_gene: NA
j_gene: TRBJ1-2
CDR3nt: TGCGCCAGCAGCCCCGATGTAGCACTCTATGGCTACACCTTC
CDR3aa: CASSPDVALYGYTF

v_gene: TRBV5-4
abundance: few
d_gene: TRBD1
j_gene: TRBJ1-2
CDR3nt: TGTGCCAGCAGCTTCGTAAACAGGGGAGACTATGGCTACACCTTC
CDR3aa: CASSFVNRGDYGYTF

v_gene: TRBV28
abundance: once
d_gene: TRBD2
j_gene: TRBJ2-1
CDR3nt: TGTGCCAGCATTCCGGGACTAGCGGGGCTCGATGAGCAGTTCTTC
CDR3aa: CASIPGLAGLDEQFF

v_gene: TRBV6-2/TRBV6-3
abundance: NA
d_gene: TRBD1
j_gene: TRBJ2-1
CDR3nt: TGTGCCAGCAGTTCCCTCGGACCCCAGGGGGATCAGTTCTTC
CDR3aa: CASSSLGPQGDQFF

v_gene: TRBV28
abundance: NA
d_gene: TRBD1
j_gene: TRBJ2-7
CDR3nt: TGTGCCAGCATTCCGACAGGGGCCTCATACGAGCAGTACTTC
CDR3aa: CASIPTGASYEQYF

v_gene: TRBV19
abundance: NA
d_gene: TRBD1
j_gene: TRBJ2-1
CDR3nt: TGTGCCAGTGGGAAACGGGACAGAGGGAATGAGCAGTTCTTC
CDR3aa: CASGKRDRGNEQFF

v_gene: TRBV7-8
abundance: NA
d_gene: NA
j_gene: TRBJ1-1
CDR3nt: TGTGCCAGCAGCCCACCGGGGGGAGGAATTGAAGCTTTCTTT
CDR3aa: CASSPPGGGIEAFF

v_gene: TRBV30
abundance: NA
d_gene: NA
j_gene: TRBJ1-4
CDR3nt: TGTGCCTGGAGTCCCCCAAGTCACGGGTTTAATGAAAAACTGTTTTTT
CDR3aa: CAWSPPSHGFNEKLFF

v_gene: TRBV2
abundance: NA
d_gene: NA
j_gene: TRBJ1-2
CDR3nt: TGTGCCAGCAGTACGGGGTTCTATGGCTACACCTTC
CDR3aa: CASSTGFYGYTF

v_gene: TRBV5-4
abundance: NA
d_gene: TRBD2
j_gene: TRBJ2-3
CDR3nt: TGTGCCAGCAGCCTAGCGGGACCGATTTCGGGGGATACGCAGTATTTT
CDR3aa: CASSLAGPISGDTQYF

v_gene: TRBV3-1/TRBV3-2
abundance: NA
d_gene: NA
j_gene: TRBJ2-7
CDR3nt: TGTGCCAGCAGCCTACAGGGTGGATTGGCCTACGAGCAGTACTTC
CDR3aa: CASSLQGGLAYEQYF

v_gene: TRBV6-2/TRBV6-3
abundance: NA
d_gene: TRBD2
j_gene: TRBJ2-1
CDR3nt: TGTGCCAGCAGTTACCCCGGGACTAGCGGGGGGGCTGGTCGGGTGCAGTTCTTC
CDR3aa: CASSYPGTSGGAGRVQFF

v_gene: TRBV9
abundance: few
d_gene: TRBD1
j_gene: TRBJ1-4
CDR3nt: TGTGCCAGCAGCGGATTGACAGGGACTAATGAAAAACTGTTTTTT
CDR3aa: CASSGLTGTNEKLFF

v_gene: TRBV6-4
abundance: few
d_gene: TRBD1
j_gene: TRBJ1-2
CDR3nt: TGTGCCAGCAGCCACCATGGACAGGACCCCATTAGCTACACCTTC
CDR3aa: CASSHHGQDPISYTF

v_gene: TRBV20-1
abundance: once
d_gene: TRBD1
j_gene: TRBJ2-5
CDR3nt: TGCAGTGCTAGTGGGACAGGGCCCCAAGAGACCCAGTACTTC
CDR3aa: CSASGTGPQETQYF

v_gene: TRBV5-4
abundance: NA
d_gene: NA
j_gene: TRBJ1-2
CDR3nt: TGTGCCAGCAGCTTGGAAGCTCTCTATGGCTACACCTTC
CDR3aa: CASSLEALYGYTF

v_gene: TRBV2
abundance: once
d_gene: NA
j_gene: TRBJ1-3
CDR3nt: TGTGCCAGCAGCCTACTCGATGGTCGGGGGAGCTCTGGAAACACCATATATTTT
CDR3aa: CASSLLDGRGSSGNTIYF

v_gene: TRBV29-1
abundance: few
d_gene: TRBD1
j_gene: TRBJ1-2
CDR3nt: TGCAGCGTTGATGGACAGGGAGAGGGAGGTGGCTACACCTTC
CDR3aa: CSVDGQGEGGGYTF

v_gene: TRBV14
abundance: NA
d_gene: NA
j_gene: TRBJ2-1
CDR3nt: TGTGCCAGCAGCCAATCATTAGGACGGGGGCAGTTCTTC
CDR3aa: CASSQSLGRGQFF